This entry lists 29 T cell receptor beta chains sequenced from one sample in a study of T cells in localized non-small cell lung cancer. Measured with immunoSEQ multiplex PCR; TCRdb has only the in-frame clones, and not every one. The sample shows roughly 50,000 clones, approximately 90% of them seen only once. This specimen was peripheral blood, taken before any cancer treatment. The receptor set was obtained from a man aged 35 to 69 with stage I lung adenocarcinoma.

The chain joins TRBV15 to TRBJ2-2, with 10 bases identical to TRBD1. The CDR3 spans 16 residues. V dropped 1 base and J dropped 6; count of bases not matched to a gene: 5. CDR1 is LNHNV, CDR2 YYDKDF, per germline (reference sequence). CDR3 in amino acids: CATSRGGTGAAGELFF. The CDR3, as DNA: TGTGCCACCAGCAGAGGAGGGACAGGGGCAGCCGGGGAGCTGTTTTTT. The full variable domain, rest sourced from reference TRBV15 and TRBJ2-2, is DAMVIQNPRYQVTQFGKPVTLSCSQTLNHNVMYWYQQKSSQAPKLLFHYYDKDFNNEADTPDNFQSRRPNTSFCFLDIRSPGLGDTAMYLCATSRGGTGAAGELFFGEGSRLTVL.

This chain connects TRBV6-5 to TRBJ1-3, with D tentatively TRBD1 (5 bases). V shed 2 bases and J shed 0 bases, with 11 bases lying between them. CDR1 MNHEY and CDR2 SVGAGI come from the germline V gene. The CDR3 loop spans 16 amino acids. Here the CDR3 reads CASSYRGPTSGNTIYF. CDR3 coding DNA: TGTGCCAGCAGTTACCGGGGACCGACCTCTGGAAACACCATATATTTT.

This chain links TRBV6-1 with TRBJ2-1, with D tentatively TRBD1 or TRBD2 (5 bases each). Trimming removed 4 bases from V and 2 bases from J, with 15 bases in between. The germline V gene has CDR1 MNHNS and CDR2 SASEGT. CDR3 size: 16 residues. The DNA for the CDR3 is TGTGCCAGCAGTGTCTACCTCCGGGACGCCTACAATGAGCAGTTCTTC. It specifies CASSVYLRDAYNEQFF.

The gene calls are TRBV28 and TRBJ1-2; 10 bases fit TRBD1. The V gene end was trimmed by 7 bases and the J gene end by 8 bases; junction bases not matched to a gene: 4. The CDR3 has 12 residues. Germline V CDR1 and CDR2: MDHEN, SYDVKM. Here the CDR3 reads CASTGQGGGYTF. The CDR3 nucleotides are TGTGCCAGCACCGGACAGGGGGGCGGCTACACCTTC.

The V call is TRBV19, the J call TRBJ1-2, with no clear D. Looked up from germline, CDR1 is LNHDA and CDR2 is SQIVND (reference sequence). This CDR3 contains 15 residues. V lost 4 bases and J 4 bases, leaving 16 bases between the germline ends. The CDR3 nucleotides are TGTGCCAGTAGTAACTCAGAGGGCAGCATCTATGGCTACACCTTC. This sequence encodes CASSNSEGSIYGYTF.

The rearrangement links TRBV10-3 to TRBJ1-5; 12 nucleotides agree with TRBD1. This CDR3 has 16 residues. The J segment lost 6 bases and the V segment lost 2 bases, leaving 5 bases of the junction unmatched. Germline V gives CDR1 ENHRY, CDR2 SYGVKD. CDR3 sequence: CAISEGTGGVGQPQHF. The CDR3 DNA sequence: TGTGCCATCAGTGAGGGGACAGGGGGCGTTGGTCAGCCCCAGCATTTT.

The chain combines TRBV27 with TRBJ2-7; weak D call: TRBD1 (5 bases). This CDR3 is 15 amino acids long. V lost 6 bases to trimming and J lost 1 base, with 16 bases between them. Germline CDR1 MNHEY, CDR2 SMNVEV (reference sequence). The CDR3 protein is CASSPLGAISYEQYF. The CDR3 DNA is TGTGCCAGCAGCCCGCTTGGGGCCATATCCTACGAGCAGTACTTC.

This CDR3 reads CASSYSSGVMSGYTF. CDR3 nucleotide sequence: TGCGCCAGCAGTTACTCCTCGGGGGTGATGAGTGGCTACACCTTC. The gene calls are TRBV5-1 and TRBJ1-2, with D possibly being TRBD1 (5 bases). Trimming pared 5 bases from V and 7 bases from J, leaving 21 bases between. Germline CDR1 SGHRS, CDR2 YFSETQ. This CDR3 is built from 15 residues.

The chain joins TRBV5-1 to TRBJ2-3, with D unclear. Germline loops: CDR1 SGHRS, CDR2 YFSETQ. Trimming stripped 0 bases from V and 0 bases from J, with 5 bases between. CDR3 size: 14 residues. CDR3 in DNA: TGCGCCAGCAGCTTGGATGGGAGCACAGATACGCAGTATTTT. Translating gives CASSLDGSTDTQYF.

The chain carries TRBV21-1 and TRBJ1-5. TRBV21-1 is classified as a pseudogene. CDR3 length: 20 amino acids. Written as DNA, the CDR3 is TGTGCCAGCAGCAAGGATAAGGGCAGGAGAACAATTTATAGCAATCAGCCCCAGCATTTT. Its protein is CASSKDKGRRTIYSNQPQHF.

The chain carries TRBV7-9 and TRBJ2-7; 8 nucleotides align to TRBD1. V was pared by 4 bases and J by 3 bases, with 8 bases of the junction left unmatched. Germline loops: CDR1 SEHNR, CDR2 FQNEAQ (reference sequence). The CDR3 has 15 residues. The CDR3 sequence: CASSSVGQDYYEQYF. The CDR3 DNA reads TGTGCCAGCAGCTCGGTGGGACAGGACTACTACGAGCAGTACTTC.

The chain has TRBV7-9 and TRBJ2-7; D is perhaps TRBD2 (5 bases). The germline V and J ends were trimmed by 4 bases and 0 bases, with 10 bases remaining between them. This CDR3 has 14 residues. Germline assignment: CDR1 SEHNR and CDR2 FQNEAQ (reference sequence). CDR3 coding DNA: TGTGCCAGCAGCTCCGGACGGGACTCCTACGAGCAGTACTTC. Encoded protein: CASSSGRDSYEQYF.

This rearrangement joins TRBV5-5 to TRBJ1-1, with 7 bases fitting TRBD1. The V gene end was trimmed by 1 base and the J gene end by 3 bases; junction bases not matched to a gene: 3. CDR3 length: 14 residues. From germline, CDR1 is SGHKS and CDR2 YYEKEE (reference sequence). The CDR3 is CASSLNRGYTEAFF. In DNA form, the CDR3 reads TGTGCCAGCAGCTTGAACAGGGGATACACTGAAGCTTTCTTT. The full variable domain, rest sourced from reference TRBV5-5 and TRBJ1-1, is DAGVTQSPTHLIKTRGQQVTLRCSPISGHKSVSWYQQVLGQGPQFIFQYYEKEERGRGNFPDRFSARQFPNYSSELNVNALLLGDSALYLCASSLNRGYTEAFFGQGTRLTVV.

V and J are TRBV19 and TRBJ2-6; 7 positions agree with TRBD1. V gave up 9 bases and J gave up 0 bases; unmatched junction bases: 8. CDR1 is LNHDA and CDR2 is SQIVND in the germline V gene (reference sequence). This CDR3 is 16 amino acids long. CDR3 DNA: TGTGCCAGCTCGGACAGGTTGAGCTCTGGGGCCAACGTCCTGACTTTC. Translating it yields CASSDRLSSGANVLTF.

The chain carries TRBV4-3 and TRBJ2-7, with a weak D call TRBD2 (7 bases). CDR1 LGHNA and CDR2 YSLEER come from the germline V gene. CDR3 length equals 15 residues. Trimming pared 4 bases from V and 3 bases from J, leaving 16 bases between. CDR3 sequence: CASSPRGGGRYEQYF. CDR3 nucleotides: TGCGCCAGCAGCCCCCGAGGGGGGGGCCGCTACGAGCAGTACTTC.

CDR3 nucleotides: TGTGCCAGCAGCTTACCGACAGGGCCTAGCGGGTATGGCACAGATACGCAGTATTTT. Encoded protein: CASSLPTGPSGYGTDTQYF. The rearrangement uses TRBV7-9 and TRBJ2-3; a weak D match, TRBD2 (8 bases). CDR1 and CDR2 from the germline V gene are SEHNR and FQNEAQ (reference sequence). Trimming shortened V by 2 bases and J by 1 base, and 22 bases separated the two germline ends. This CDR3 spans 19 amino acids.

The V call is TRBV2, the J call TRBJ2-2; TRBD1 aligns across 10 bases. The CDR3 consists of 15 residues. Germline CDR1 SNHLY, CDR2 FYNNEI. Germline trimming cut 6 bases from V and 5 bases from J; bases unmatched to any gene: 6. In nucleotides, the CDR3 is TGTGCCAGCAGGGCAGGGACAGGGGTTACCGGGGAGCTGTTTTTT. It translates to CASRAGTGVTGELFF.

This rearrangement joins TRBV7-2 to TRBJ2-5, with D tentatively TRBD1 (5 bases). The CDR3 is 14 amino acids. Germline V CDR1 and CDR2: SGHTA, FQGNSA. V lost 1 base and J 3 bases, leaving 9 bases between the germline ends. CDR3 in DNA: TGTGCCAGCAGCTTAGTGGTAGGGGAAGAGACCCAGTACTTC. It specifies CASSLVVGEETQYF.

This chain uses TRBV28 with TRBJ2-7, with TRBD1 matching 8 bases. V trimming: 2 bases; J trimming: 1 base; junction bases outside the gene matches: 4. The length of the CDR3 is 15 residues. The germline gives CDR1 MDHEN, CDR2 SYDVKM. CDR3 nucleotide sequence: TGTGCCAGCAGTTTACCCGGACAGGGTTCCTACGAGCAGTACTTC. Translated: CASSLPGQGSYEQYF.

This chain joins TRBV18 and TRBJ2-3; perhaps TRBD2 as D (6 bases). Germline loops: CDR1 KGHSH, CDR2 LQKENI. The CDR3 runs 14 residues. Between the trimmed V and J ends, which lost 5 bases and 2 bases, there was a span of 11 bases. CDR3 amino acids: CASSSSGATDTQYF. CDR3 nucleotide sequence: TGTGCCAGCTCATCATCGGGAGCCACAGATACGCAGTATTTT.

This clone has just a few counts. The chain carries TRBV30 and TRBJ1-5; TRBD1 might be the D (6 bases). V lost 2 bases and J 13 bases, leaving 15 bases between the germline ends. In germline, CDR1 is GTSNPN, CDR2 SVGIG (reference sequence). The CDR3 is 12 residues long. This CDR3 reads CAWSNPGGRQHF. The CDR3 coding sequence is TGTGCCTGGAGTAATCCTGGGGGGCGGCAGCATTTT.

J is TRBJ2-3 and V is TRBV2, with D perhaps matching TRBD2 (7 bases). The CDR3 contains 15 residues. Germline CDR1 SNHLY, CDR2 FYNNEI. Between the trimmed V and J ends, which lost 6 bases and 1 base, there was a span of 14 bases. The DNA for the CDR3 is TGTGCCAGCAGGGCGGGGGCCTTGCGCACAGATACGCAGTATTTT. It codes for CASRAGALRTDTQYF.

The chain has TRBV27 and TRBJ2-7; D remains ambiguous. CDR3 size: 10 residues. V lost 8 bases and J 2 bases, leaving 4 bases between the germline ends. Germline CDR1 reads MNHEY; CDR2 reads SMNVEV (reference sequence). CDR3 sequence (DNA): TGTGCCAGCGGCACCTACGAGCAGTACTTC. Amino acids: CASGTYEQYF.

J is TRBJ1-2 and V is TRBV7-9; D is uncertain. Germline V lookup: CDR1 SEHNR, CDR2 FQNEAQ (reference sequence). This CDR3 is 14 amino acids long. V was pared by 5 bases and J by 8 bases, with 18 bases between. The DNA for the CDR3 is TGTGCCAGCAGCCAGCACCGGAGCAGTTGGGGCTACACCTTC. It codes for CASSQHRSSWGYTF. Together with reference TRBV7-9 and TRBJ1-2, the CDR3 gives the full variable domain: DTGVSQNPRHKITKRGQNVTFRCDPISEHNRLYWYRQTLGQGPEFLTYFQNEAQLEKSRLLSDRFSAERPKGSFSTLEIQRTEQGDSAMYLCASSQHRSSWGYTFGSGTRLTVV.

The chain has TRBV9 and TRBJ2-3; no definite D call. CDR3 length: 14 amino acids. V shed 4 bases and J shed 4 bases, with 13 bases lying between them. Germline lookup yields CDR1 SGDLS and CDR2 YYNGEE. CDR3 sequence reads: CASSPNLAPDTQYF. CDR3 bases: TGTGCCAGCAGCCCGAACTTGGCACCAGATACGCAGTATTTT.

V and J are TRBV7-6 and TRBJ2-1; TRBD1 agrees at 9 bases. V lost 1 base and J lost 2; bases outside the gene matches: 0. The CDR3 is 15 amino acids. Germline V CDR1 and CDR2: SGHVS, FNYEAQ. The CDR3 sequence is CASSLGQGAYNEQFF. The CDR3 bases are TGTGCCAGCAGCTTAGGACAGGGGGCCTACAATGAGCAGTTCTTC.

The chain links TRBV19 to TRBJ2-5, with D unresolved. The V and J ends lost 3 bases and 5 bases respectively, with 10 bases between them. The CDR3 contains 13 residues. Per the germline V gene, CDR1 is LNHDA and CDR2 is SQIVND (reference sequence). CDR3 coding DNA: TGTGCCAGTAGTATTGTGTTTCGGGAGACCCAGTACTTC. Residues: CASSIVFRETQYF.

The V call is TRBV28, the J call TRBJ2-5, with 7 bases that match TRBD2. From germline, CDR1 is MDHEN and CDR2 SYDVKM. The CDR3 runs to 16 residues. The junction had 8 bases not matched to a gene; V was cut back by 3 bases and J by 1 base. The CDR3 nucleotides read TGTGCCAGCAGTTTGGCGGGAGAGGGCCCCCAAGAGACCCAGTACTTC. It yields the protein CASSLAGEGPQETQYF.

The count of this clone is one. The V and J genes are TRBV6-1 and TRBJ1-4; TRBD1 matches 8 bases. Trimming at V came to 10 bases and at J to 8 bases, leaving 9 bases not matched to a gene. CDR1 MNHNS and CDR2 SASEGT come from the germline V gene. The CDR3 runs to 13 residues. CDR3 protein: CATPGQVKEKLFF. The CDR3 nucleotides are TGTGCCACCCCGGGACAGGTAAAAGAAAAACTGTTTTTT.